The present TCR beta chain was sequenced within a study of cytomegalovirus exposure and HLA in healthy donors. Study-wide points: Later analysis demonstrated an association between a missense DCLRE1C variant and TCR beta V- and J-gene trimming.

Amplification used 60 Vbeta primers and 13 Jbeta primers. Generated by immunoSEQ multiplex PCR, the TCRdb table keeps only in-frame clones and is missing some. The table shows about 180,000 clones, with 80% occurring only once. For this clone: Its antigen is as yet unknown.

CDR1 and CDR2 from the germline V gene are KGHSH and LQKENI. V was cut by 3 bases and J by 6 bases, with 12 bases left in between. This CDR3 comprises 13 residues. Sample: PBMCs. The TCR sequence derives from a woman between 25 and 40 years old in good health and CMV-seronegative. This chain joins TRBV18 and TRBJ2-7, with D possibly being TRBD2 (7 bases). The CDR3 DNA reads TGTGCCAGCTCACCTGGTGGGGGGGCCGAGCAGTACTTC. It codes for CASSPGGGAEQYF.